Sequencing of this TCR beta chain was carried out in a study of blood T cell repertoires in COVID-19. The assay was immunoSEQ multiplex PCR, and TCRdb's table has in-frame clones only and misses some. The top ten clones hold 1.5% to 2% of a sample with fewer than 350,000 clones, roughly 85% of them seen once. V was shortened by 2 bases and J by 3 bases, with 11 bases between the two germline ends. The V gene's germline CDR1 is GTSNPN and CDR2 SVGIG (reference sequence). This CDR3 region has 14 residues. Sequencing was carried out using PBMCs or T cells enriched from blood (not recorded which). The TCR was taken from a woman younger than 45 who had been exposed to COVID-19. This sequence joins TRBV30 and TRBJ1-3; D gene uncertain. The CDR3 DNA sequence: TGTGCCTGGAGTTCTGGTACTGGTGGAAACACCATATATTTT. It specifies CAWSSGTGGNTIYF.